This T cell receptor beta chain was recovered during a study of T-cell memory formation after mild COVID-19. Study-level points and caveats: Contracting CD8+ clones were enriched in EMRA, CD4+ mainly in CM and EM.

TCRdb passed the 5' RACE reads through MiXCR, listing each CDR3 protein once. This table has about 390,000 distinct CDR3 sequences, roughly 15% appearing once. The CDR3 is made up of 14 amino acids. Germline-derived CDR1 and CDR2 are WSHSY and SAAADI. Trimming cost V 3 bases and J 4 bases, with 10 bases left between them. For this clonotype: The antigen remains undetermined.

The chain joins TRBV10-2 to TRBJ1-5; no clear D. The sequence was obtained from a man aged 18-30 years who had mild COVID-19 (a few samples of this study predate the infection). Cell type and time point are not known. Sample: PBMCs or a T cell subset sorted from them (not recorded which). In nucleotides, the CDR3 is TGCGCCAGCAGTGATGTCCGAGGTAATCAGCCCCAGCATTTT. Translated, it gives CASSDVRGNQPQHF.